These 28 T cell receptor beta chains came from one sample sequenced in a study of cytomegalovirus exposure and HLA in healthy donors. Use of 60 Vbeta and 13 Jbeta primers characterized the PCR. The method was immunoSEQ multiplex PCR; TCRdb's version includes in-frame clones alone and lacks a portion of them. The data show 150,000 to 250,000 clones, under 90% seen once. What was sequenced was PBMCs. These receptors were obtained from a boy younger than 10 in good health and CMV-seronegative.

The rearrangement joins TRBV18 to TRBJ2-7, with a tentative D call TRBD2 (6 bases). This CDR3 contains 14 residues. CDR1 is KGHSH, CDR2 LQKENI, per germline. V dropped 4 bases and J dropped 4 bases, with 14 bases sitting between them. CDR3 nucleotides: TGTGCCAGCTCACGAGGAGGGACGGGTTACGAGCAGTACTTC. As protein: CASSRGGTGYEQYF.

The gene calls are TRBV5-6 and TRBJ2-7; TRBD2 matches at 10 bases. CDR3 length: 15 amino acids. The trim removed 3 bases at V and 2 bases at J, leaving 5 bases unmatched. Germline-derived CDR1 and CDR2 are SGHDT and YYEEEE. DNA for the CDR3: TGTGCCAGCAGCTCTAGCGGGGGCCCTACCTACGAGCAGTACTTC. Translated: CASSSSGGPTYEQYF.

This clone has just a few counts. The V gene is TRBV4-2, the J gene TRBJ2-7; a possible D gene is TRBD2 (6 bases). This CDR3 spans 15 amino acids. CDR1 is LGHNA, CDR2 YNFKEQ, per germline. Between the trimmed V and J ends, which lost 8 bases and 0 bases, there was a span of 17 bases. Here the CDR3 reads CASVLDGRRSYEQYF. CDR3 bases: TGTGCCAGCGTCCTGGACGGGAGACGCTCCTACGAGCAGTACTTC.

V is TRBV27 and J is TRBJ1-1, with D perhaps TRBD1 (5 bases). CDR3 length equals 14 residues. V lost 3 bases to trimming and J lost 0 bases, with 8 bases between them. Germline V lookup: CDR1 MNHEY, CDR2 SMNVEV (reference sequence). The CDR3 coding sequence is TGTGCCAGCAGTTTTCGGGGGGTGAACACTGAAGCTTTCTTT. Protein: CASSFRGVNTEAFF.

V and J are TRBV18 and TRBJ1-3; D not certain. Between the trimmed V and J ends, which lost 3 bases and 1 base, there was a span of 16 bases. Germline V CDR1 and CDR2: KGHSH, LQKENI. The CDR3 contains 17 residues. The CDR3 DNA reads TGTGCCAGCTCACCGAGAGATGGAGGAGAATCTGGAAACACCATATATTTT. The encoded protein is CASSPRDGGESGNTIYF.

Of note for this clone: The same CDR3 arises from other DNA sequences in this sample as well. The rearrangement links TRBV19 to TRBJ1-5; D is unresolved. CDR1 and CDR2 from the germline V gene are LNHDA and SQIVND (reference sequence). This CDR3 has 14 amino acids. V lost 6 bases, J lost 5 bases, and 14 bases lay in between. In DNA, the CDR3 is TGTGCCAGTAGACCTGAGGGTTCCGATCAGCCCCAGCATTTT. This encodes CASRPEGSDQPQHF.

V gene TRBV7-2 combines with J gene TRBJ2-3; tentatively, D is TRBD2 (7 bases). The V and J ends lost 3 bases and 5 bases respectively, with 12 bases between them. Per germline, CDR1 SGHTA and CDR2 FQGNSA. This CDR3 has 14 residues. CDR3 bases: TGTGCCAGCAGCTTGGCGGGGGCGGGAGATACGCAGTATTTT. Amino acids: CASSLAGAGDTQYF.

The chain combines TRBV10-3 with TRBJ2-1, with 10 bases aligning to TRBD2. This CDR3 is 17 amino acids long. V lost 3 bases and J lost 7; bases outside the gene matches: 12. Germline CDR1 is ENHRY and CDR2 is SYGVKD. CDR3 amino acids: CAISEIGSGGPRNEQFF. Here the CDR3 DNA reads TGTGCCATCAGTGAAATTGGTAGCGGGGGGCCTAGGAATGAGCAGTTCTTC.

This clone was recorded once. The rearrangement uses TRBV10-3 and TRBJ2-3; D might be TRBD1 (6 bases). CDR1 and CDR2 from the germline V gene are ENHRY and SYGVKD. V lost 5 bases and J lost 0, with 15 bases in between. This CDR3 has 16 amino acids. In DNA form, the CDR3 reads TGTGCCATCAGTCCAAAGACAGGCCCAAGCACAGATACGCAGTATTTT. Its protein product is CAISPKTGPSTDTQYF.

This sequence joins TRBV7-2 and TRBJ2-5; no reliable D call. Between the trimmed V and J ends, which lost 2 bases and 7 bases, there was a span of 14 bases. Germline V gene data show CDR1 as SGHTA and CDR2 as FQGNSA. This CDR3 is built from 14 residues. The CDR3 DNA is TGTGCCAGCAGCTTAATCCGGTCTGATCGGACCCAGTACTTC. Residues: CASSLIRSDRTQYF.

The CDR3 bases are TGTGCCAGCAGTGCCTCGGACATCCCTGGGTATGGCTACACCTTC. This sequence encodes CASSASDIPGYGYTF. V gene TRBV2 combines with J gene TRBJ1-2; TRBD1 is a possible D gene (5 bases). CDR1 and CDR2 from the germline V gene are SNHLY and FYNNEI. V lost 4 bases to trimming and J lost 5 bases, with 17 bases between them. CDR3 length equals 15 residues.

This clone came up once. This chain joins TRBV11-2 and TRBJ2-3; D ambiguous. This CDR3 has 12 amino acids. Germline assignment: CDR1 SGHAT and CDR2 FQNNGV. Trimming removed 5 bases at V and 5 bases at J, with 8 bases between. The CDR3 sequence is CASSRILDTQYF. DNA of the CDR3: TGTGCCAGCAGCCGTATACTAGATACGCAGTATTTT.

This clone was found once. This rearrangement joins TRBV6-1 to TRBJ2-1; the D gene is possibly TRBD2 (5 bases). The V and J ends lost 2 bases and 8 bases respectively, with 13 bases between them. The CDR3 sequence is 14 residues long. Germline V gene data show CDR1 as MNHNS and CDR2 as SASEGT. CDR3 sequence (DNA): TGTGCCAGCAGTGAAATGTGGAGGAAGCATGAGCAGTTCTTC. Translation gives CASSEMWRKHEQFF.

This chain uses TRBV9 with TRBJ1-1; D is uncertain. V dropped 6 bases and J dropped 0 bases, with 9 bases sitting between them. This CDR3 comprises 13 residues. In germline, CDR1 is SGDLS, CDR2 YYNGEE. The CDR3 sequence: CASKGAMNTEAFF. The CDR3 DNA reads as TGTGCCAGCAAGGGAGCCATGAACACTGAAGCTTTCTTT. Full variable domain (remainder filled in from reference TRBV9 and TRBJ1-1): DSGVTQTPKHLITATGQRVTLRCSPRSGDLSVYWYQQSLDQGLQFLIQYYNGEERAKGNILERFSAQQFPDLHSELNLSSLELGDSALYFCASKGAMNTEAFFGQGTRLTVV.

This chain links TRBV10-3 with TRBJ1-5; D is ambiguous. Looked up from germline, CDR1 is ENHRY and CDR2 is SYGVKD. Trimming removed 0 bases from V and 4 bases from J, with 10 bases in between. CDR3 size: 15 residues. This CDR3 is CAISESEAENQPQHF. As DNA, the CDR3 is TGTGCCATCAGTGAGTCGGAGGCAGAAAATCAGCCCCAGCATTTT.

The chain joins TRBV7-6 to TRBJ2-3; TRBD2 aligns across 15 bases. Germline V gene lookup returns CDR1 SGHVS and CDR2 FNYEAQ. With 5 bases clipped from V and 1 base from J, the junction kept 4 bases outside the gene matches. This CDR3 is 17 amino acids long. CDR3 nucleotides: TGTGCCAGCAGCCGGACTAGCGGGGGGGCTGGCACAGATACGCAGTATTTT. This translates into CASSRTSGGAGTDTQYF.

This clone was detected only once. This chain links TRBV19 with TRBJ1-1; D ambiguous. Trimming took off 1 base at V and 1 base at J, with 19 bases between the two ends. Germline-derived CDR1 and CDR2 are LNHDA and SQIVND (reference sequence). The CDR3 has 18 residues. The CDR3 is CASSIGSYGWAQNTEAFF. The CDR3 coding sequence is TGTGCCAGTAGTATAGGATCCTACGGCTGGGCCCAGAACACTGAAGCTTTCTTT.

This clone was found a few times. This sample also contains other DNA sequences that code for the same CDR3. This chain links TRBV9 with TRBJ1-2; the match to TRBD1 covers 8 bases. CDR3 length: 13 residues. With 1 base clipped from V and 4 bases from J, the junction kept 0 bases outside the gene matches. Germline CDR1 reads SGDLS; CDR2 reads YYNGEE. CDR3 protein: CASSVQGAYGYTF. The CDR3, as DNA: TGTGCCAGCAGCGTACAGGGGGCCTATGGCTACACCTTC.

V gene TRBV5-4 combines with J gene TRBJ1-2; 10 nucleotides line up with TRBD1. The CDR3 contains 14 residues. The germline V gene has CDR1 SGHNT and CDR2 YYREEE (reference sequence). The V and J ends lost 0 bases and 4 bases, in that order; junction bases with no gene match: 0. The CDR3 DNA sequence: TGTGCCAGCAGCTTGGGGACAGGGGGCTATGGCTACACCTTC. It yields the protein CASSLGTGGYGYTF.

The gene calls are TRBV5-6 and TRBJ2-3; TRBD2 matches 7 bases. The CDR3 contains 16 residues. After removal of 0 bases from V and 4 bases from J, the junction contained 8 bases not matched to a gene. CDR1 and CDR2 from the germline V gene are SGHDT and YYEEEE. As DNA, the CDR3 is TGTGCCAGCAGCTTGGGCTGGACTAGTACAGCAGATACGCAGTATTTT. Translating it yields CASSLGWTSTADTQYF.

This clone showed up just once. V is TRBV7-3 and J is TRBJ2-3; 9 bases are shared with TRBD2. CDR3 size: 14 residues. V trimming: 5 bases; J trimming: 4 bases; junction bases outside the gene matches: 4. Per the germline V gene, CDR1 is SGHTA and CDR2 is FQGTGA. The CDR3 DNA reads as TGTGCCAGCAGCCTAGGACTAGCGTCAGATACGCAGTATTTT. This codes for CASSLGLASDTQYF.

The V gene is TRBV6-5, the J gene TRBJ2-7, with TRBD2 identical over 9 bases. The CDR3 is 15 residues long. After removal of 0 bases from V and 4 bases from J, the junction contained 4 bases not matched to a gene. Germline V CDR1 and CDR2: MNHEY, SVGAGI. The CDR3 loop is CASSYSRGGRYEQYF. In DNA, the CDR3 is TGTGCCAGCAGTTACTCGCGGGGGGGCCGGTACGAGCAGTACTTC.

The chain recombines TRBV19 with TRBJ2-3; possibly TRBD2 for D (7 bases). Trimming removed 2 bases at V and 2 bases at J, with 11 bases between. CDR3 length: 15 residues. Germline loops: CDR1 LNHDA, CDR2 SQIVND (reference sequence). The CDR3 DNA reads TGTGCCAGTAGTATATCGGGGGGCCTCACAGATACGCAGTATTTT. Translation gives CASSISGGLTDTQYF.

The J gene is TRBJ2-7, the V gene TRBV7-2; TRBD1 agrees at 7 bases. Germline values: CDR1 SGHTA, CDR2 FQGNSA. Trimming removed 6 bases from V and 0 bases from J; junction bases left unmatched: 8. The CDR3 length is 15 residues. The chain's CDR3 is CASSPDRFNSYEQYF. Here the CDR3 DNA reads TGTGCCAGCAGTCCGGACAGGTTCAACTCCTACGAGCAGTACTTC.

This rearrangement joins TRBV5-6 to TRBJ1-2; no clear D gene. Germline V lookup: CDR1 SGHDT, CDR2 YYEEEE. The V and J ends lost 0 bases and 4 bases respectively, with 13 bases between them. The CDR3 has 15 residues. CDR3 sequence (DNA): TGTGCCAGCAGCTTGGGAACGGGGAGAGGCTATGGCTACACCTTC. As protein: CASSLGTGRGYGYTF.

The chain has TRBV6-1 and TRBJ2-7; 7 nucleotides line up with TRBD1. Germline V lookup: CDR1 MNHNS, CDR2 SASEGT. The junction had 9 bases not matched to a gene; V was cut back by 3 bases and J by 1 base. The CDR3 consists of 16 residues. CDR3 DNA: TGTGCCAGCAGTGAGTTTCCCGGGACAGCGTCCTACGAGCAGTACTTC. This gives the protein CASSEFPGTASYEQYF.

J is TRBJ1-2 and V is TRBV19; D perhaps matches TRBD1 (5 bases). The CDR3 length is 14 residues. From germline, CDR1 is LNHDA and CDR2 SQIVND (reference sequence). V lost 6 bases to trimming and J lost 0 bases, with 11 bases between them. CDR3 sequence: CASRPGGANYGYTF. In nucleotides, the CDR3 is TGTGCCAGTAGGCCCGGGGGGGCTAACTATGGCTACACCTTC.

The V gene is TRBV6-5, the J gene TRBJ2-1; a weak D match, TRBD1 (5 bases). The CDR3 is made up of 14 amino acids. Germline V gene data show CDR1 as MNHEY and CDR2 as SVGAGI. Trimming shortened V by 2 bases and J by 0 bases, and 5 bases separated the two germline ends. CDR3 in amino acids: CASSYDSSYNEQFF. The CDR3, as DNA: TGTGCCAGCAGTTACGACAGCTCCTACAATGAGCAGTTCTTC.